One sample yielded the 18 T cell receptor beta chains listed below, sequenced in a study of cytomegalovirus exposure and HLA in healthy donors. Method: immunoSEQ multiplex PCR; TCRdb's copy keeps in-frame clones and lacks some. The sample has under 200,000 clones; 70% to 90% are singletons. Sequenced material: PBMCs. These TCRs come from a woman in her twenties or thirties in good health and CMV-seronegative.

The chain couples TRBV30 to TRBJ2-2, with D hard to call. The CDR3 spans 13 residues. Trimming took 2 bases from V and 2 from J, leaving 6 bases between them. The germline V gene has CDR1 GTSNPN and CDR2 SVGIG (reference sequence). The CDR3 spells CAWSNGNTGELFF. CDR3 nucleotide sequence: TGTGCCTGGAGTAATGGTAACACCGGGGAGCTGTTTTTT.

In DNA, the CDR3 is TGTGCCAGCAGCTTCCGGACAGGGACCTACGAGCAGTACTTC. Amino acid sequence: CASSFRTGTYEQYF. The chain employs TRBV11-2 and TRBJ2-7, with 8 positions matching TRBD1. The CDR3 runs to 14 residues. Germline V lookup: CDR1 SGHAT, CDR2 FQNNGV. Trimming took 3 bases from V and 2 from J; bases not matched to a gene: 3.

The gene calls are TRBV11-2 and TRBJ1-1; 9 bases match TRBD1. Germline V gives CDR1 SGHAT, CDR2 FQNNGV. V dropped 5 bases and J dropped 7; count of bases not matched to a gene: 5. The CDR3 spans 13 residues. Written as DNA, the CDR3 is TGTGCCAGCAGCAAGGGACAGGGCCGTGAAGCTTTCTTT. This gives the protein CASSKGQGREAFF.

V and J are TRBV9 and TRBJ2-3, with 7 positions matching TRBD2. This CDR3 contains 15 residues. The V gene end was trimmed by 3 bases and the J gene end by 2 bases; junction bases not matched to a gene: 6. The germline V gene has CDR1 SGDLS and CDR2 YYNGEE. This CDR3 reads CASSGSRDYTDTQYF. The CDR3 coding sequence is TGTGCCAGCAGCGGGTCCCGGGACTACACAGATACGCAGTATTTT.

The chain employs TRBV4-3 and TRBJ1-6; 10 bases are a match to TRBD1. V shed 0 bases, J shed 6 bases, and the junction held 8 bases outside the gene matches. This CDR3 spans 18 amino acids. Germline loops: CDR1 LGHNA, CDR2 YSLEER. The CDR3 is CASSQDLPGQGVNSPLHF. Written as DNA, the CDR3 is TGCGCCAGCAGCCAAGACTTACCCGGACAGGGGGTTAATTCACCCCTCCACTTT.

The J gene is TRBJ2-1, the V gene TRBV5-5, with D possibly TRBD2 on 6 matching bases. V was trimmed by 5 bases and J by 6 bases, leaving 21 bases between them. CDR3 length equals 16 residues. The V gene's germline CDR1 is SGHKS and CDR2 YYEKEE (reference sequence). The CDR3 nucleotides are TGTGCCAGCAGACCCGACCCCTCGGGGGTTCGCAATGAGCAGTTCTTC. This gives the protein CASRPDPSGVRNEQFF.

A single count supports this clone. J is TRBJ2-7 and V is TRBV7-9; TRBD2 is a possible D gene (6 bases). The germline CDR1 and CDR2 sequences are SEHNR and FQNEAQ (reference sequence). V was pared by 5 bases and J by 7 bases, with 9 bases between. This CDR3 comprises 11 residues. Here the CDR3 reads CASSQGGEQYF. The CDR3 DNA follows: TGTGCCAGCAGCCAAGGAGGGGAGCAGTACTTC.

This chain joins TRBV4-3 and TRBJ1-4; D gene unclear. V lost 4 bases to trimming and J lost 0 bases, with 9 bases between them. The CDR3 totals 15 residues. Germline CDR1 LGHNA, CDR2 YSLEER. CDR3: CASSPSYATNEKLFF. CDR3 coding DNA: TGCGCCAGCAGCCCATCGTATGCAACTAATGAAAAACTGTTTTTT.

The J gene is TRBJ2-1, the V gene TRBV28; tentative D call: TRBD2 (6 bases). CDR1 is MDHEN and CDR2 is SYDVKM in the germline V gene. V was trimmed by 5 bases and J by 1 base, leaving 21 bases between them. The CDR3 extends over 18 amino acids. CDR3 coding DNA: TGTGCCAGCAGTAGAAGATCCGGGACTCCTAGTTCCTACAATGAGCAGTTCTTC. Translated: CASSRRSGTPSSYNEQFF.

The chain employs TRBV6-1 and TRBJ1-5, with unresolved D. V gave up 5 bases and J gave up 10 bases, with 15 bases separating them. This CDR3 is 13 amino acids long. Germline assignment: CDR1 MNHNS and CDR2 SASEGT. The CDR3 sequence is CASSHPPGNPQHF. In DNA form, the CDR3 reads TGTGCCAGCAGTCACCCCCCGGGGAATCCCCAGCATTTT.

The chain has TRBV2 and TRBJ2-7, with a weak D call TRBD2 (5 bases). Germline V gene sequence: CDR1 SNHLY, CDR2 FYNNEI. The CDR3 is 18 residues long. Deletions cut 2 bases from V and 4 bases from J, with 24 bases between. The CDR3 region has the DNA TGTGCCAGCAGTGAAAGAGGGCCCAACGAACGCCGGATATACGAGCAGTACTTC. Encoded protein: CASSERGPNERRIYEQYF.

CDR3 in DNA: TGCGCCAGCAGCCGGGAAACGGGGGGGCACACAGATACGCAGTATTTT. Its translation: CASSRETGGHTDTQYF. V and J are TRBV23-1 and TRBJ2-3; 8 positions match TRBD2. TRBV23-1 is identified as an open reading frame with a role that is uncertain. Unmatched junction bases numbered 10, after V lost 6 bases and J lost 2 bases. This CDR3 has 16 amino acids.

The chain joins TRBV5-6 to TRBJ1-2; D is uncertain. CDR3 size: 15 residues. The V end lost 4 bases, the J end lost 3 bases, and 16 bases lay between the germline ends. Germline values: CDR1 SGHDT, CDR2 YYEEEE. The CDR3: CASSPFKRPHYGYTF. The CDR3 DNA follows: TGTGCCAGCAGCCCTTTTAAGCGTCCACACTATGGCTACACCTTC. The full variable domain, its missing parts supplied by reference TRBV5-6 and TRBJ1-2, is DAGVTQSPTHLIKTRGQQVTLRCSPKSGHDTVSWYQQALGQGPQFIFQYYEEEERQRGNFPDRFSGHQFPNYSSELNVNALLLGDSALYLCASSPFKRPHYGYTFGSGTRLTVV.

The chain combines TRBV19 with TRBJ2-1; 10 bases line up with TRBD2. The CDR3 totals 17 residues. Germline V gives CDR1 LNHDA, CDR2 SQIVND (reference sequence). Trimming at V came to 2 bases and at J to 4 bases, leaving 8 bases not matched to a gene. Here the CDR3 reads CASSIQGLADLYNEQFF. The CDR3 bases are TGTGCCAGTAGTATACAAGGACTAGCGGACCTTTACAATGAGCAGTTCTTC.

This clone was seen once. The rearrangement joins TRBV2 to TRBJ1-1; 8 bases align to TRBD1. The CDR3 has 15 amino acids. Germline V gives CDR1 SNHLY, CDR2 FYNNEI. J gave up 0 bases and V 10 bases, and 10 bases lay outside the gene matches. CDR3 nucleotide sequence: TGTGCCACTGCCTGGGACAGGAACCTGAACACTGAAGCTTTCTTT. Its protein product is CATAWDRNLNTEAFF.

The CDR3 loop is CASSESFGLGGETQYF. DNA for the CDR3: TGTGCCAGCAGTGAAAGCTTTGGGTTGGGGGGAGAGACCCAGTACTTC. The gene calls are TRBV6-1 and TRBJ2-5; TRBD2 is a possible D gene (6 bases). The CDR3 length is 16 residues. Germline CDR1 and CDR2: MNHNS and SASEGT. The V and J ends lost 2 bases and 4 bases respectively, with 17 bases between them.

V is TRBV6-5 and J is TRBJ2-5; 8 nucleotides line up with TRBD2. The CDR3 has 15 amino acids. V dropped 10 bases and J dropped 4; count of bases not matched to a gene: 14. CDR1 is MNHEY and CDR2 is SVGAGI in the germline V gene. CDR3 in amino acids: CATRKPGGPSETQYF. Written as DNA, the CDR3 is TGTGCCACCAGGAAGCCGGGGGGGCCCTCAGAGACCCAGTACTTC.

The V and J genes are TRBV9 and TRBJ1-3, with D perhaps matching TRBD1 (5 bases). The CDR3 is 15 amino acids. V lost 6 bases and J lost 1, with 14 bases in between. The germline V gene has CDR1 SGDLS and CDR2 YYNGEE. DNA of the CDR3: TGTGCCAGCACACCCCGGGGGGTATCTGGAAACACCATATATTTT. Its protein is CASTPRGVSGNTIYF.